This entry describes one T cell receptor (beta chain). Its antigen is currently unknown. This entry is derived from a study of cytomegalovirus exposure and HLA in healthy donors. Overall study results and limits: The study put 150 to 200 TCR beta chains on its list as cytomegalovirus-associated. Some public TCRs appeared in many individuals, while most sequences were rare.

PCR primers comprised 60 Vbeta and 13 Jbeta primers. Some clones are missing from TCRdb's copy, which holds only in-frame ones; the method was immunoSEQ multiplex PCR. This table holds some 100,000 clones, about three fifths found once. The CDR3 extends over 13 amino acids. V lost 8 bases and J 1 base, leaving 11 bases between the germline ends. Germline CDR1 reads MRHNA; CDR2 reads SNTAGT. The chain is built from TRBV6-4 and TRBJ1-1, with D perhaps matching TRBD1 (6 bases). The sample consisted of PBMCs. The source is a woman in her 30s in good health and CMV-seropositive. CDR3 nucleotide sequence: TGTGCCAGCGCATCAGGGGCGAACACTGAAGCTTTCTTT. This gives the protein CASASGANTEAFF.